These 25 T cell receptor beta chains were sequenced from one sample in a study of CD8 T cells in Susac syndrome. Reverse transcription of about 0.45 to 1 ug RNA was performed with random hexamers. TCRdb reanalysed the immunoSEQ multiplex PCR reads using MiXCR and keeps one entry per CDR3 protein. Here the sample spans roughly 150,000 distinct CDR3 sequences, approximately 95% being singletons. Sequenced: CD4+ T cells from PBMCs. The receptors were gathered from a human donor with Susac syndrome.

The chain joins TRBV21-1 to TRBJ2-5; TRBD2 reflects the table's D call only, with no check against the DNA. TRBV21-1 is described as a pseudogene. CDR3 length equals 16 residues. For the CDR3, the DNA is TGTGCCAGCAGCAAAGGAGGGACTAGCGGCAAAGAGACCCAGTACTTC. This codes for CASSKGGTSGKETQYF.

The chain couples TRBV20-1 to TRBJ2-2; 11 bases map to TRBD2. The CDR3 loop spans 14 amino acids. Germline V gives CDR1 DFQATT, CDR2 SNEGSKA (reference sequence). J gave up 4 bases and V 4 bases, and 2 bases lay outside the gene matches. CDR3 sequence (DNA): TGCAGTGCTAACCTAGCGGGAGGCACCGGGGAGCTGTTTTTT. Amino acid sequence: CSANLAGGTGELFF.

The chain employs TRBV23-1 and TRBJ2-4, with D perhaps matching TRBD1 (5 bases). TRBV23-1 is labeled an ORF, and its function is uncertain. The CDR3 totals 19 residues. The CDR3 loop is CARPLDSTLGRLAKNIQYF. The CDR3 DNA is TGCGCTAGACCCCTCGACAGCACCTTAGGGCGACTAGCCAAAAACATTCAGTACTTC.

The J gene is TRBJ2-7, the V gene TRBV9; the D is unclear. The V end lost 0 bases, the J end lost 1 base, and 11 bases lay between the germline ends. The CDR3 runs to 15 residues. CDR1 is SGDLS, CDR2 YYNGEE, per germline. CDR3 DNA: TGTGCCAGCAGCGTAGAGGCAGAGCCTTCCTACGAGCAGTACTTC. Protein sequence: CASSVEAEPSYEQYF. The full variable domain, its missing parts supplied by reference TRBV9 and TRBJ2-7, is DSGVTQTPKHLITATGQRVTLRCSPRSGDLSVYWYQQSLDQGLQFLIQYYNGEERAKGNILERFSAQQFPDLHSELNLSSLELGDSALYFCASSVEAEPSYEQYFGPGTRLTVT.

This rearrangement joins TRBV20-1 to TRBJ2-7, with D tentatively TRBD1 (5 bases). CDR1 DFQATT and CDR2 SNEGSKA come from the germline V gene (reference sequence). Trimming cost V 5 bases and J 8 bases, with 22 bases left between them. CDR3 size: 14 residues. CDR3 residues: CSAWMVGIREQQYF. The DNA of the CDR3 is TGCAGTGCTTGGATGGTGGGGATCAGGGAACAGCAGTACTTC.

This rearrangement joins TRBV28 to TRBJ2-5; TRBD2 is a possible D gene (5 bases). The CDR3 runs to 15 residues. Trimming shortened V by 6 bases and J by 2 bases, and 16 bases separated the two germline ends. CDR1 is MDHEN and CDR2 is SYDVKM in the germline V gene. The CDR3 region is CASSRLYPNQETQYF. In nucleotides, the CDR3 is TGTGCCAGCAGCAGACTATACCCAAATCAAGAGACCCAGTACTTC. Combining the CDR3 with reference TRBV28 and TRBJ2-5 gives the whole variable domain DVKVTQSSRYLVKRTGEKVFLECVQDMDHENMFWYRQDPGLGLRLIYFSYDVKMKEKGDIPEGYSVSREKKERFSLILESASTNQTSMYLCASSRLYPNQETQYFGPGTRLLVL.

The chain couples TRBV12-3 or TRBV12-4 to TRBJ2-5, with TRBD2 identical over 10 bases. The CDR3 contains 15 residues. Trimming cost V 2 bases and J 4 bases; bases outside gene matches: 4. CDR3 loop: CASSLMGLAPETQYF. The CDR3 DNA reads TGTGCCAGCAGTTTAATGGGACTAGCGCCAGAGACCCAGTACTTC.

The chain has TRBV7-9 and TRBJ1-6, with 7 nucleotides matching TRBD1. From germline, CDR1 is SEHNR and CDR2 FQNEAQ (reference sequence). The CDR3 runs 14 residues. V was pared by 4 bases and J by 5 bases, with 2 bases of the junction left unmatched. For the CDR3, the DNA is TGTGCCAGCAGCTCGGGACAGAATAATTCACCCCTCCACTTT. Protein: CASSSGQNNSPLHF.

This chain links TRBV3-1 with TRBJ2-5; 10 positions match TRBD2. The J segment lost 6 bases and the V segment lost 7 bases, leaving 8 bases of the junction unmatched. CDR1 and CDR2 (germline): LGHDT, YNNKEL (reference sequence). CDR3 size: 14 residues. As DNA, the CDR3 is TGTGCCAGCACCATTAGCGGGGGGCGGAAGACCCAGTACTTC. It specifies CASTISGGRKTQYF.

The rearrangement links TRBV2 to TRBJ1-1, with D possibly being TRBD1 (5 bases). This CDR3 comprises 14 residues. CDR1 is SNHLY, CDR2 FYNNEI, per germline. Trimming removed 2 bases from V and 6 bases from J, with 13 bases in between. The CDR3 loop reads CASSEWLRGAEAFF. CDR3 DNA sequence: TGTGCCAGCAGTGAATGGCTCCGGGGCGCTGAAGCTTTCTTT.

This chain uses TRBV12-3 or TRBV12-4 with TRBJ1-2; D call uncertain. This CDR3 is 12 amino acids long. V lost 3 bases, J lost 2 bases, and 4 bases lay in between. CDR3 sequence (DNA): TGTGCCAGCAGTTTGCGGAACTATGGCTACACCTTC. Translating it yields CASSLRNYGYTF.

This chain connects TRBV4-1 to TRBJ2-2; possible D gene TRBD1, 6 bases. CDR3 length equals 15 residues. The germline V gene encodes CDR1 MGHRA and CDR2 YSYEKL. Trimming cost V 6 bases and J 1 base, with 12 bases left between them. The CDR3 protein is CASRGHRENTGELFF. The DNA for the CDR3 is TGCGCCAGCAGGGGCCACAGGGAGAACACCGGGGAGCTGTTTTTT.

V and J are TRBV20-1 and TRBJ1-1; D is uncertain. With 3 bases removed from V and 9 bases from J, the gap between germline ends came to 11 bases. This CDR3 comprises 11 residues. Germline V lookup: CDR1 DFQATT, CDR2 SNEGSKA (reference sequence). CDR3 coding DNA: TGCAGTGCTAGCCAGGCCGTTCAAGCTTTCTTT. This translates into CSASQAVQAFF.

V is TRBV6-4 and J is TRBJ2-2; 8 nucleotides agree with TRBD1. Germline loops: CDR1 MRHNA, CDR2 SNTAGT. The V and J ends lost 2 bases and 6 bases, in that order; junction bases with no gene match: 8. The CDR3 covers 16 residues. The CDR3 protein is CASSDAAQGAAGELFF. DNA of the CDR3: TGTGCCAGCAGTGACGCGGCGCAGGGGGCCGCCGGGGAGCTGTTTTTT.

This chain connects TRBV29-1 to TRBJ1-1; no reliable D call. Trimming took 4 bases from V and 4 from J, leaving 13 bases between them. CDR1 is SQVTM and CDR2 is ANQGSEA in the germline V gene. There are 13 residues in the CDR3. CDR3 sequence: CSVGPATGTEAFF. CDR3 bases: TGCAGCGTTGGTCCAGCTACTGGCACTGAAGCTTTCTTT.

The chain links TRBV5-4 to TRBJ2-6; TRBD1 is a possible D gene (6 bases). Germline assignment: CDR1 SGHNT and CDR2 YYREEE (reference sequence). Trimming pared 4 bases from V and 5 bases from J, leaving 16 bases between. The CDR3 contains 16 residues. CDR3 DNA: TGTGCCAGCAGCGCCGCCTCAGGGACACGGGCCAACGTCCTGACTTTC. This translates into CASSAASGTRANVLTF.

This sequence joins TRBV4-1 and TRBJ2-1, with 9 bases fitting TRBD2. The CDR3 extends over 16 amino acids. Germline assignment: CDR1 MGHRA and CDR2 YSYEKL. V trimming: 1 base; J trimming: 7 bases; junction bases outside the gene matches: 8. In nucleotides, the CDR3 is TGCGCCAGCAGCCAAGTGGGGAGCGGGAGGAGAAATGAGCAGTTCTTC. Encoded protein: CASSQVGSGRRNEQFF.

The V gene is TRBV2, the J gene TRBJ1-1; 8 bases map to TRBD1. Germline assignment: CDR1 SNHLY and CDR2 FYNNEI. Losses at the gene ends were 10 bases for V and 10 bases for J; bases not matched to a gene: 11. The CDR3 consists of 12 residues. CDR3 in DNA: TGTGCCACCGACCTTCGGACAGGGTTAGCTTTCTTT. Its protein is CATDLRTGLAFF. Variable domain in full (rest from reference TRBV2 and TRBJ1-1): EPEVTQTPSHQVTQMGQEVILRCVPISNHLYFYWYRQILGQKVEFLVSFYNNEISEKSEIFDDQFSVERPDGSNFTLKIRSTKLEDSAMYFCATDLRTGLAFFGQGTRLTVV.

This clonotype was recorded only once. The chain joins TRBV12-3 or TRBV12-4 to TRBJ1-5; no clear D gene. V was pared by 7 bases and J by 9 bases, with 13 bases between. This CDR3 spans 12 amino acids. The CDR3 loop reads CASTLRPGPQHF. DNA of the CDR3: TGTGCCAGCACCCTACGGCCTGGGCCCCAGCATTTT.

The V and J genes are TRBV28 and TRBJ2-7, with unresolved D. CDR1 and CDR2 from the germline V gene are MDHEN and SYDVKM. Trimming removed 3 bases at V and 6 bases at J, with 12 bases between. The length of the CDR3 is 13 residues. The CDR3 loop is CASSFGSPAEQYF. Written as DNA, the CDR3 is TGTGCCAGCAGTTTTGGTAGCCCTGCCGAGCAGTACTTC.

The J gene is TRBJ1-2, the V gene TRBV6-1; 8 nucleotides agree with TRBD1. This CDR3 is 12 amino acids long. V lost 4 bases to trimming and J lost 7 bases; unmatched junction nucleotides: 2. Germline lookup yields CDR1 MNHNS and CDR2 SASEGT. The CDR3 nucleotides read TGTGCCAGCAGTGCAGGGGGCGTTGGCTACACCTTC. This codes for CASSAGGVGYTF.

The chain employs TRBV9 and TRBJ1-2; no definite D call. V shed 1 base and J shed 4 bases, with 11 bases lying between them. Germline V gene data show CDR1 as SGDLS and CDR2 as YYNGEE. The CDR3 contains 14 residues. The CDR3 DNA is TGTGCCAGCAGCGTATCGGGCAGCGGCTATGGCTACACCTTC. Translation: CASSVSGSGYGYTF.

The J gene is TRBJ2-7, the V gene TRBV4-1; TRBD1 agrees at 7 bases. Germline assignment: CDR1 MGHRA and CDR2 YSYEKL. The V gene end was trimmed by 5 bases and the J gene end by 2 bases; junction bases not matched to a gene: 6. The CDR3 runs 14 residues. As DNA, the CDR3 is TGCGCCAGCAGCGAATACAGGGGCCCCTACGAGCAGTACTTC. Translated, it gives CASSEYRGPYEQYF.

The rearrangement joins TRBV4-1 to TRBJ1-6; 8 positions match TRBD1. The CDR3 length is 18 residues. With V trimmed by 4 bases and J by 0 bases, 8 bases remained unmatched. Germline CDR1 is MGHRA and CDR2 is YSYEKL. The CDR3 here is CASSRIYRGSSYNSPLHF. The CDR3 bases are TGCGCCAGCAGCCGCATTTACAGGGGGAGCTCCTATAATTCACCCCTCCACTTT.

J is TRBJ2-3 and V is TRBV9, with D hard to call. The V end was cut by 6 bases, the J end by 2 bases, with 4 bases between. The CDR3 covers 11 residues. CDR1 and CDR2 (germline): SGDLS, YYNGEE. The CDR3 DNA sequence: TGTGCCAGCACTAACACAGATACGCAGTATTTT. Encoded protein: CASTNTDTQYF.